What follows are 23 T cell receptor beta chains derived from one specimen sequenced in a study of graft-versus-host responses after intestinal transplantation. Their target antigens are unknown. Measured with immunoSEQ multiplex PCR; TCRdb has only the in-frame clones, and not every one. The sample has around 88,000 clones; around 93% are singletons. This specimen was unstimulated CD8+ T cells sorted from spleen or lymph node cells, taken before transplant. The receptors were sampled from a human donor who was the organ donor for an intestinal transplant.

This chain uses TRBV10-2 with TRBJ1-6; a possible D gene is TRBD1 (5 bases). Between the trimmed V and J ends, which lost 8 bases and 4 bases, there was a span of 12 bases. The CDR3 is 14 residues long. Germline V gives CDR1 WSHSY, CDR2 SAAADI. The CDR3 DNA is TGCGCCAGCGCTGGGGGGATTTATAATTCACCCCTCCACTTT. It encodes CASAGGIYNSPLHF.

This sequence joins TRBV15 and TRBJ2-5; D remains ambiguous. V was cut by 1 base and J by 0 bases, with 9 bases left in between. Germline-derived CDR1 and CDR2 are LNHNV and YYDKDF (reference sequence). The CDR3 sequence is 15 residues long. As DNA, the CDR3 is TGTGCCACCAGCAGAGCAACGGATTACCAAGAGACCCAGTACTTC. It specifies CATSRATDYQETQYF.

This sequence joins TRBV28 and TRBJ2-7; D is undetermined. This CDR3 has 11 residues. Trimming took 5 bases from V and 1 from J, leaving 3 bases between them. Germline V gene lookup returns CDR1 MDHEN and CDR2 SYDVKM. The CDR3 region is CASSRSYEQYF. As DNA, the CDR3 is TGTGCCAGCAGTCGATCCTACGAGCAGTACTTC.

The gene calls are TRBV10-2 and TRBJ1-3; D ambiguous. CDR3 length equals 16 residues. Trimming took off 6 bases at V and 0 bases at J, with 15 bases between the two ends. Germline V lookup: CDR1 WSHSY, CDR2 SAAADI. CDR3 in amino acids: CASSPVGAPSGNTIYF. The CDR3 region has the DNA TGCGCCAGCAGCCCCGTAGGAGCTCCCTCTGGAAACACCATATATTTT.

The J gene is TRBJ2-1, the V gene TRBV2; D call uncertain. The CDR3 covers 13 residues. Germline loops: CDR1 SNHLY, CDR2 FYNNEI. Trimming stripped 6 bases from V and 4 bases from J, with 10 bases between. In nucleotides, the CDR3 is TGTGCCAGCAGCGAAACGGCTTACAATGAGCAGTTCTTC. Translated: CASSETAYNEQFF.

The V and J genes are TRBV5-4 and TRBJ1-2; 7 bases map to TRBD1. CDR1 SGHNT and CDR2 YYREEE come from the germline V gene (reference sequence). CDR3 length equals 14 residues. After removal of 3 bases from V and 6 bases from J, the junction contained 8 bases not matched to a gene. Here the CDR3 reads CASSSPQGVDGYTF. The CDR3 nucleotides read TGTGCCAGCAGCTCACCGCAGGGGGTGGATGGCTACACCTTC. Full variable domain (rest looked up from reference TRBV5-4 and TRBJ1-2): ETGVTQSPTHLIKTRGQQVTLRCSSQSGHNTVSWYQQALGQGPQFIFQYYREEENGRGNFPPRFSGLQFPNYSSELNVNALELDDSALYLCASSSPQGVDGYTFGSGTRLTVV.

This clone was seen a few times. The chain is built from TRBV27 and TRBJ1-3, with D uncertain. The CDR3 runs to 15 residues. The V gene lost 3 bases and the J gene lost 2 bases, with 11 bases spanning the gap. Germline V gene data show CDR1 as MNHEY and CDR2 as SMNVEV (reference sequence). CDR3 sequence reads: CASSLLPPTGNTIYF. The DNA for the CDR3 is TGTGCCAGCAGTTTGTTGCCTCCCACTGGAAACACCATATATTTT.

The chain carries TRBV4-2 and TRBJ2-7, with 8 bases lining up with TRBD2. V trimming: 4 bases; J trimming: 1 base; junction bases outside the gene matches: 6. Germline CDR1 and CDR2: LGHNA and YNFKEQ. This CDR3 is built from 15 residues. The CDR3 spells CASSPTGGGSYEQYF. The CDR3 nucleotides are TGTGCCAGCAGCCCGACTGGCGGGGGGTCCTACGAGCAGTACTTC.

This clone was picked up one time. This chain links TRBV7-2 with TRBJ1-4; D remains ambiguous. Trimming took off 1 base at V and 7 bases at J, with 13 bases between the two ends. The CDR3 totals 15 residues. Germline assignment: CDR1 SGHTA and CDR2 FQGNSA. The CDR3 loop is CASSLGADHLEKLFF. CDR3 coding DNA: TGTGCCAGCAGCTTAGGGGCAGACCATCTTGAAAAACTGTTTTTT.

The gene calls are TRBV5-1 and TRBJ2-7; no definite D call. Germline CDR1 is SGHRS and CDR2 is YFSETQ. The CDR3 has 12 amino acids. V was shortened by 0 bases and J by 1 base, with 2 bases between the two germline ends. CDR3 sequence: CASSLVSYEQYF. The CDR3 DNA reads TGCGCCAGCAGCTTGGTTTCCTACGAGCAGTACTTC.

There are a few counts of this clone. The chain carries TRBV27 and TRBJ1-1, with 9 bases matching TRBD1. CDR3 length: 15 amino acids. V shed 6 bases, J shed 4 bases, and the junction held 9 bases outside the gene matches. Germline CDR1 is MNHEY and CDR2 is SMNVEV (reference sequence). CDR3 sequence (DNA): TGTGCCAGCAGCTGGACAGGGGCGTCTGGCACTGAAGCTTTCTTT. Amino acids: CASSWTGASGTEAFF.

V gene TRBV15 combines with J gene TRBJ2-7, with D unresolved. The CDR3 sequence is 15 residues long. Trimming removed 3 bases from V and 0 bases from J, with 12 bases in between. The germline V gene has CDR1 LNHNV and CDR2 YYDKDF (reference sequence). CDR3 loop: CATSSTASSSYEQYF. Here the CDR3 DNA reads TGTGCCACCAGCAGCACAGCGAGCAGCTCCTACGAGCAGTACTTC.

The chain uses TRBV2 and TRBJ1-4; D may be TRBD1 (5 bases). Germline V gene data show CDR1 as SNHLY and CDR2 as FYNNEI. This CDR3 has 17 amino acids. V was pared by 2 bases and J by 0 bases, with 13 bases between. Here the CDR3 reads CASSELGGPATNEKLFF. As DNA, the CDR3 is TGTGCCAGCAGTGAATTGGGGGGTCCCGCAACTAATGAAAAACTGTTTTTT.

This clone was detected only once. The V call is TRBV5-1, the J call TRBJ1-1; the D gene is possibly TRBD1 (5 bases). V gave up 5 bases and J gave up 2 bases, with 13 bases separating them. The CDR3 consists of 14 residues. The germline V gene has CDR1 SGHRS and CDR2 YFSETQ. CDR3 amino acids: CASRPGLSNTEAFF. In nucleotides, the CDR3 is TGCGCCAGCAGGCCAGGGCTGTCCAACACTGAAGCTTTCTTT.

The chain combines TRBV7-6 with TRBJ2-3; D ambiguous. Trimming took 4 bases from V and 2 from J, leaving 7 bases between them. CDR3 size: 13 residues. Per the germline V gene, CDR1 is SGHVS and CDR2 is FNYEAQ. The CDR3 sequence: CASSYGNTDTQYF. CDR3 DNA: TGTGCCAGCAGCTATGGGAACACAGATACGCAGTATTTT.

V and J are TRBV4-1 and TRBJ1-1; TRBD1 is a possible D gene (6 bases). Germline loops: CDR1 MGHRA, CDR2 YSYEKL. The CDR3 runs 13 residues. With 5 bases removed from V and 5 bases from J, the gap between germline ends came to 12 bases. CDR3 nucleotides: TGCGCCAGCAGCGGCGAGGGGGTAACTGAAGCTTTCTTT. As protein: CASSGEGVTEAFF.

The rearrangement uses TRBV14 and TRBJ1-2; 7 bases align to TRBD1. V shed 4 bases and J 2 bases; nucleotides not matched to a gene: 10. CDR1 is SGHDN and CDR2 is FVKESK in the germline V gene. The CDR3 loop spans 16 amino acids. Here the CDR3 reads CASSLLSEGANYGYTF. CDR3 coding DNA: TGTGCCAGCAGCCTCCTTTCAGAGGGGGCGAACTATGGCTACACCTTC.

CDR3 loop: CASSRSRLEPYNEQFF. CDR3 in DNA: TGTGCCAGCAGCCGGTCAAGACTTGAACCCTACAATGAGCAGTTCTTC. V usage is TRBV9 and J usage is TRBJ2-1; D is undetermined. Germline V gene data show CDR1 as SGDLS and CDR2 as YYNGEE. CDR3 size: 16 residues. The V and J ends lost 4 bases and 2 bases respectively, with 16 bases between them.

This chain links TRBV7-9 with TRBJ1-5; D might be TRBD1 (6 bases). Germline-derived CDR1 and CDR2 are SEHNR and FQNEAQ (reference sequence). V was pared by 5 bases and J by 4 bases, with 9 bases between. The CDR3 length is 13 residues. In DNA form, the CDR3 reads TGTGCCAGCAGCGCGGACAGTAATCAGCCCCAGCATTTT. Translated, it gives CASSADSNQPQHF.

The chain recombines TRBV19 with TRBJ2-7; either TRBD1 or TRBD2 may supply D (5 bases each). The CDR3 has 13 residues. Germline CDR1 and CDR2: LNHDA and SQIVND (reference sequence). Trimming shortened V by 4 bases and J by 5 bases, and 12 bases separated the two germline ends. The CDR3 DNA reads TGTGCCAGTAGTACCGGGACCCTCCACGAGCAGTACTTC. This codes for CASSTGTLHEQYF. The complete variable domain, with remaining parts taken from reference TRBV19 and TRBJ2-7, reads DGGITQSPKYLFRKEGQNVTLSCEQNLNHDAMYWYRQDPGQGLRLIYYSQIVNDFQKGDIAEGYSVSREKKESFPLTVTSAQKNPTAFYLCASSTGTLHEQYFGPGTRLTVT.

The chain has TRBV4-1 and TRBJ1-2, with D unresolved. Germline V lookup: CDR1 MGHRA, CDR2 YSYEKL. This CDR3 is 13 amino acids long. The ends were cut back, 2 bases at V and 5 bases at J, with 9 bases in the middle. CDR3 loop: CASSQRFLYGYTF. The DNA for the CDR3 is TGCGCCAGCAGCCAAAGATTCCTGTATGGCTACACCTTC.

The chain uses TRBV5-1 and TRBJ1-5; D unresolved. In germline, CDR1 is SGHRS, CDR2 YFSETQ. The CDR3 is 12 amino acids. The CDR3 nucleotides are TGCGCTAAAGACGCCGGAAATCAGCCCCAGCATTTT. It codes for CAKDAGNQPQHF.

J is TRBJ1-2 and V is TRBV6-5; the D gene is possibly TRBD1 (6 bases). The CDR3 covers 14 residues. From germline, CDR1 is MNHEY and CDR2 SVGAGI. V was pared by 0 bases and J by 4 bases, with 9 bases between. CDR3 coding DNA: TGTGCCAGCAGTTACTCGAGAGGGGGCTATGGCTACACCTTC. This gives the protein CASSYSRGGYGYTF.